Shown below are 19 T cell receptor beta chains from a single sample sequenced in a study of blood T cell repertoires in COVID-19. Sequencing was performed with immunoSEQ multiplex PCR; in TCRdb, only in-frame clones are kept and a portion is missing. The table has some 150,000 clones, 91% seen once. The material sequenced was peripheral blood. These receptors were obtained from a man aged 50-59 years with acute or convalescent COVID-19.

This sequence joins TRBV18 and TRBJ2-7; 12 bases align to TRBD2. V lost 3 bases and J lost 0; bases outside the gene matches: 0. Germline assignment: CDR1 KGHSH and CDR2 LQKENI. This CDR3 has 15 amino acids. The CDR3 reads CASSPTSGSSYEQYF. CDR3 nucleotide sequence: TGTGCCAGCTCACCGACTAGCGGGAGCTCCTACGAGCAGTACTTC.

This chain uses TRBV30 with TRBJ2-2; 8 bases agree with TRBD1. From germline, CDR1 is GTSNPN and CDR2 SVGIG (reference sequence). With V trimmed by 3 bases and J by 5 bases, 11 bases remained unmatched. The length of the CDR3 is 16 residues. The CDR3 bases are TGTGCCTGGAGGGTACGGACAGGGAGGTCGACCGGGGAGCTGTTTTTT. Encoded protein: CAWRVRTGRSTGELFF.

The chain has TRBV2 and TRBJ1-2; D not certain. This CDR3 is 15 amino acids long. CDR1 is SNHLY and CDR2 is FYNNEI in the germline V gene. Trimming took 2 bases from V and 1 from J, leaving 11 bases between them. CDR3 region: CASSESNSNNYGYTF. The CDR3 DNA sequence: TGTGCCAGCAGTGAATCGAACAGTAATAACTATGGCTACACCTTC. The entire variable domain, with the rest obtained from reference TRBV2 and TRBJ1-2, is as follows: EPEVTQTPSHQVTQMGQEVILRCVPISNHLYFYWYRQILGQKVEFLVSFYNNEISEKSEIFDDQFSVERPDGSNFTLKIRSTKLEDSAMYFCASSESNSNNYGYTFGSGTRLTVV.

V and J are TRBV12-3 or TRBV12-4 and TRBJ1-6, with TRBD1 as a possible D gene (6 bases). CDR3 size: 13 residues. V was trimmed by 6 bases and J by 5 bases, leaving 8 bases between them. This chain's CDR3 is CASSRTDNSPLHF. CDR3 DNA sequence: TGTGCCAGCAGCCGGACAGATAATTCACCCCTCCACTTT.

The V and J genes are TRBV24-1 and TRBJ2-3; TRBD1 matches at 7 bases. From germline, CDR1 is KGHDR and CDR2 SFDVKD. With 12 bases clipped from V and 2 bases from J, the junction kept 7 bases outside the gene matches. The CDR3 is 13 amino acids. CDR3: CASRDRITDTQYF. The DNA for the CDR3 is TGTGCCTCACGGGACAGAATCACAGATACGCAGTATTTT.

This clone was picked up a small number of times. The V gene is TRBV2, the J gene TRBJ1-5; TRBD1 matches 10 bases. The CDR3 has 14 amino acids. Losses at the gene ends were 7 bases for V and 11 bases for J; bases not matched to a gene: 11. Germline V gene sequence: CDR1 SNHLY, CDR2 FYNNEI. The CDR3 loop reads CASKVGTGASAQHF. The CDR3 nucleotides are TGTGCCAGCAAGGTTGGGACAGGGGCTTCGGCCCAGCATTTT. Full variable domain (outside the CDR3, taken from reference TRBV2 and TRBJ1-5): EPEVTQTPSHQVTQMGQEVILRCVPISNHLYFYWYRQILGQKVEFLVSFYNNEISEKSEIFDDQFSVERPDGSNFTLKIRSTKLEDSAMYFCASKVGTGASAQHFGDGTRLSIL.

The chain is built from TRBV11-2 and TRBJ2-1, with 10 bases lining up with TRBD1. The CDR3 has 16 amino acids. Germline V CDR1 and CDR2: SGHAT, FQNNGV. V lost 4 bases, J lost 8 bases, and 11 bases stayed unmatched. CDR3 residues: CASSSPGTGDGDEQFF. The CDR3 DNA follows: TGTGCCAGCAGCTCCCCCGGGACAGGGGACGGGGATGAGCAGTTCTTC.

V and J are TRBV11-2 and TRBJ2-2; 10 positions match TRBD1. Germline trimming cut 5 bases from V and 4 bases from J; bases unmatched to any gene: 7. This CDR3 has 16 amino acids. Germline CDR1 and CDR2: SGHAT and FQNNGV. The CDR3 protein is CASSAPTGGITGELFF. The DNA for the CDR3 is TGTGCCAGCAGCGCCCCGACAGGGGGCATCACCGGGGAGCTGTTTTTT.

The CDR3 bases are TGTGCCAGCAGCATAAACACCGGGGAGCTGTTTTTT. It yields the protein CASSINTGELFF. The chain links TRBV9 to TRBJ2-2; D ambiguous. Germline-derived CDR1 and CDR2 are SGDLS and YYNGEE. Trimming removed 4 bases from V and 2 bases from J, with 3 bases in between. This CDR3 comprises 12 residues.

The genes are TRBV4-2 and TRBJ2-2, with TRBD1 identical over 8 bases. The length of the CDR3 is 15 residues. V shed 3 bases, J shed 3 bases, and the junction held 3 bases outside the gene matches. Germline V gene sequence: CDR1 LGHNA, CDR2 YNFKEQ. In DNA form, the CDR3 reads TGTGCCAGCAGCCACGGGACAGGATACACCGGGGAGCTGTTTTTT. Translation: CASSHGTGYTGELFF.

This chain uses TRBV6-2 or TRBV6-3 with TRBJ1-2; 7 bases line up with TRBD1. Germline V gene lookup returns CDR1 MNHEY and CDR2 SVGEGT. This CDR3 region has 13 residues. Trimming at V came to 5 bases and at J to 8 bases, leaving 8 bases not matched to a gene. CDR3 bases: TGTGCCAGCAGTCCCGACAGGGTAAGGGGCTACACCTTC. The encoded protein is CASSPDRVRGYTF.

V usage is TRBV25-1 and J usage is TRBJ1-5; 9 bases are a match to TRBD1. Looked up from germline, CDR1 is MGHDK and CDR2 is SYGVNS. V trimming: 1 base; J trimming: 6 bases; junction bases outside the gene matches: 4. The CDR3 is made up of 15 amino acids. CDR3 amino acids: CASSESGQGSQPQHF. As DNA, the CDR3 is TGTGCCAGCAGTGAATCGGGACAGGGCAGTCAGCCCCAGCATTTT.

The CDR3 is CASSYLRGAEAFF. In DNA, the CDR3 is TGTGCCAGCAGTTACCTTCGGGGGGCTGAAGCTTTCTTT. This chain joins TRBV6-5 and TRBJ1-1, with a possible D match to TRBD1 (5 bases). This CDR3 has 13 amino acids. CDR1 and CDR2 (germline): MNHEY, SVGAGI. Trimming took 2 bases from V and 6 from J, leaving 10 bases between them.

This clone showed up just a few times. The sample holds other DNA sequences that translate to the same CDR3. The chain is built from TRBV19 and TRBJ1-5; 11 positions match TRBD1. The CDR3 spans 14 residues. Losses at the gene ends were 7 bases for V and 4 bases for J; bases not matched to a gene: 3. Germline values: CDR1 LNHDA, CDR2 SQIVND (reference sequence). CDR3 amino acids: CASTGTGGNQPQHF. DNA for the CDR3: TGTGCCAGTACCGGGACAGGGGGAAATCAGCCCCAGCATTTT.

This chain links TRBV14 with TRBJ2-1, with 11 bases identical to TRBD2. The ends lost 1 base at V and 0 bases at J; junction bases unmatched: 8. Germline V gene lookup returns CDR1 SGHDN and CDR2 FVKESK. This CDR3 region has 19 residues. The DNA of the CDR3 is TGTGCCAGCAGCCAAGGAACTAGCGGGAGCCTGAGCTCCTACAATGAGCAGTTCTTC. This gives the protein CASSQGTSGSLSSYNEQFF.

The chain couples TRBV11-3 to TRBJ2-1; the match to TRBD1 covers 9 bases. Trimming at V came to 4 bases and at J to 9 bases, leaving 10 bases not matched to a gene. CDR1 SGHNT and CDR2 YENEEA come from the germline V gene. The CDR3 spans 15 residues. CDR3 sequence: CASSSGQGTGVEQFF. The CDR3 DNA follows: TGTGCCAGCAGCTCCGGACAGGGGACTGGTGTTGAGCAGTTCTTC.

V gene TRBV6-5 combines with J gene TRBJ2-3, with 7 positions matching TRBD2. Germline CDR1 reads MNHEY; CDR2 reads SVGAGI. This CDR3 spans 14 amino acids. V shed 4 bases and J 4 bases; nucleotides not matched to a gene: 5. The CDR3 DNA reads as TGTGCCAGCAGTTCTCGGCTAGCGGCAGATACGCAGTATTTT. It specifies CASSSRLAADTQYF.

V usage is TRBV7-8 and J usage is TRBJ1-4; a possible D gene is TRBD1 (6 bases). The CDR3 consists of 16 residues. The V gene's germline CDR1 is SGHVS and CDR2 FQNEAQ. V lost 5 bases to trimming and J lost 5 bases, with 18 bases between them. CDR3 DNA sequence: TGTGCCAGCAGCCTCTCGGGGGGGGCAGGGAATGAAAAACTGTTTTTT. Translated: CASSLSGGAGNEKLFF.

V is TRBV5-8 and J is TRBJ1-2; D remains ambiguous. The CDR3 contains 15 residues. Looked up from germline, CDR1 is SGHTS and CDR2 is YDEGEE. Trimming pared 4 bases from V and 0 bases from J, leaving 13 bases between. In DNA, the CDR3 is TGTGCCAGCAGCCTCGGGGTGCGAGCTAACTATGGCTACACCTTC. Amino acid sequence: CASSLGVRANYGYTF. Supplemented by reference TRBV5-8 and TRBJ1-2, the full variable domain reads EAGVTQSPTHLIKTRGQQATLRCSPISGHTSVYWYQQALGLGLQFLLWYDEGEERNRGNFPPRFSGRQFPNYSSELNVNALELEDSALYLCASSLGVRANYGYTFGSGTRLTVV.